The 3 T cell receptor beta chains below all came from one sample that was sequenced in a study of shared clonotypes between healthy human individuals. TCRdb's copy holds only in-frame clones and misses some; the assay was immunoSEQ multiplex PCR. This sample has approximately 590,000 clones, with around 95% found just once. Naive CD8 cells lacked CD45RO and underwent positive selection for CCR7, leaving out terminally differentiated effector memory CD45RA+ cells. Sequenced sample: naive CD8+ T cells sorted from blood. The origin of the receptors is a woman aged 25 to 45 in good health.

V is TRBV28 and J is TRBJ1-1, with 7 nucleotides matching TRBD1. This CDR3 is 14 amino acids long. V was clipped by 6 bases and J by 2 bases; unmatched bases: 6. CDR1 and CDR2 from the germline V gene are MDHEN and SYDVKM. CDR3 sequence (DNA): TGTGCCAGCAGCCGGGACAGCTACAACACTGAAGCTTTCTTT. Translating it yields CASSRDSYNTEAFF.

The rearrangement joins TRBV19 to TRBJ2-1; D could derive from TRBD1 or TRBD2 (6 bases each). In germline, CDR1 is LNHDA, CDR2 SQIVND (reference sequence). The CDR3 has 17 amino acids. The V end was cut by 5 bases, the J end by 4 bases, with 21 bases between. The CDR3 loop reads CASSAEEGQLRYNEQFF. DNA of the CDR3: TGTGCCAGTAGTGCCGAGGAGGGACAACTTCGTTACAATGAGCAGTTCTTC.

V is TRBV5-6 and J is TRBJ2-7; 7 bases map to TRBD1. This CDR3 spans 14 amino acids. Germline CDR1 SGHDT, CDR2 YYEEEE. V shed 3 bases and J 3 bases; nucleotides not matched to a gene: 6. The CDR3 DNA reads as TGTGCCAGCAGCTCGGGGACAGTGGGCTACGAGCAGTACTTC. It encodes CASSSGTVGYEQYF.